This T cell receptor (beta chain) was documented in a study of blood T cell repertoires in COVID-19. About the study: Acute and convalescent COVID-19 specimens originated in the United States, Italy and Spain. PBMCs, B-cell-depleted T cells, or T cells provided the cDNA or gDNA that made up the material.

V gave up 1 base and J gave up 1 base, with 7 bases separating them. The germline gives CDR1 SEHNR, CDR2 FQNEAQ (reference sequence). The CDR3 is 14 amino acids. In the original analysis: Estimated nucleated cell counts came from reference gene primer amplification. Some clones are missing from TCRdb's copy, which holds only in-frame ones; the method was immunoSEQ multiplex PCR. That table furnishes V, J and clone size, whereas the DNA furnished D and trimming. The sample shows roughly 230,000 clones, more than 65% of them seen only once. The V gene is TRBV7-9, the J gene TRBJ1-2; D is ambiguous. The sequence came from a woman older than 75 with acute or convalescent COVID-19. Material: peripheral blood. The CDR3 sequence: CASSLGSGNYGYTF. In DNA form, the CDR3 reads TGTGCCAGCAGCTTAGGGTCGGGTAACTATGGCTACACCTTC. Filled out from reference TRBV7-9 and TRBJ1-2, the complete variable domain reads DTGVSQNPRHKITKRGQNVTFRCDPISEHNRLYWYRQTLGQGPEFLTYFQNEAQLEKSRLLSDRFSAERPKGSFSTLEIQRTEQGDSAMYLCASSLGSGNYGYTFGSGTRLTVV.